This T cell receptor (beta chain) was found in a study of cytomegalovirus exposure and HLA in healthy donors. Findings and limits, study-wide: Reported performance of the classifier showed diagnosis of cytomegalovirus status with high specificity and sensitivity.

With regard to this clone: The antigen is unknown.

V was cut by 5 bases and J by 4 bases, with 20 bases left in between. The germline V gene encodes CDR1 SEHNR and CDR2 FQNEAQ (reference sequence). The CDR3 covers 16 residues. Profiled with immunoSEQ multiplex PCR; TCRdb holds only in-frame clones, not every one. The sample has 200,000 to 250,000 clones, around nine tenths seen once. Material: PBMCs. The source is a woman younger than 35 in good health and CMV-seronegative. The chain is built from TRBV7-9 and TRBJ2-5; tentatively, D is TRBD2 (5 bases). The CDR3 coding sequence is TGTGCCAGCAGCCCGGAGGATGGGAGCAGAAGAGAGACCCAGTACTTC. Amino acids: CASSPEDGSRRETQYF.